Listed below are T cell receptor beta chains from one sample, sequenced in a study of cytomegalovirus exposure and HLA in healthy donors. TCRdb's table, derived via immunoSEQ multiplex PCR, lists solely in-frame clones and lacks some. The data show around 150,000 clones, around 82% seen once. Sequencing was performed on PBMCs. Every receptor here comes from a man aged 30 to 39 in good health and CMV-seropositive. Both conserved end residues are part of each CDR3. Expanded clones are given a class, and other clones once, few, many or no size at all.

v_call: TRBV5-3; clone_size: many; j_call: TRBJ2-2; cdr3_aa: CARGQGTNTGELFF
v_call: TRBV7-7; clone_size: few; j_call: TRBJ2-2; cdr3_aa: CASSPTGTSVIGELFF
v_call: TRBV11-2; clone_size: once; j_call: TRBJ2-1; cdr3_aa: CASSLDLAGGLNEQFF
v_call: TRBV28; clone_size: -; j_call: TRBJ1-5; cdr3_aa: CASSPPDRLNQPQHF
v_call: TRBV30; clone_size: once; j_call: TRBJ2-5; cdr3_aa: CAFTRDSQETQYF
v_call: TRBV2; clone_size: -; j_call: TRBJ1-5; cdr3_aa: CASSEARTGEGQPQHF
v_call: TRBV13; clone_size: once; j_call: TRBJ2-7; cdr3_aa: CARTGTTYEQYF
v_call: TRBV7-2; clone_size: -; j_call: TRBJ1-4; cdr3_aa: CASSPRQGLVTKLFF
v_call: TRBV5-4; clone_size: -; j_call: TRBJ1-5; cdr3_aa: CASSSGPGVGNQPQHF
v_call: TRBV2; clone_size: -; j_call: TRBJ2-3; cdr3_aa: CASRWSGRATDTQYF
v_call: TRBV4-1; clone_size: few; j_call: TRBJ2-1; cdr3_aa: CASSQFQQGSGNEQFF
v_call: TRBV27; clone_size: -; j_call: TRBJ2-1; cdr3_aa: CASSLGTGDEQFF
v_call: TRBV7-9; clone_size: few; j_call: TRBJ1-2; cdr3_aa: CASSFSSSGYTF
v_call: TRBV5-1; clone_size: -; j_call: TRBJ1-4; cdr3_aa: CASSPNSQGASEKLFF
v_call: TRBV9; clone_size: -; j_call: TRBJ1-2; cdr3_aa: CASSVGDRRNGYTF
v_call: TRBV6-4; clone_size: few; j_call: TRBJ2-1; cdr3_aa: CASSDRDYNEQFF
v_call: TRBV7-6; clone_size: -; j_call: TRBJ2-3; cdr3_aa: CASSLEGGPATSTDTQYF
v_call: TRBV6-4; clone_size: -; j_call: TRBJ2-1; cdr3_aa: CASSLSSGSYNEQFF
v_call: TRBV6-5; clone_size: -; j_call: TRBJ2-6; cdr3_aa: CASSYSAGVGANVLTF
v_call: TRBV7-2; clone_size: once; j_call: TRBJ1-5; cdr3_aa: CASSLVVEQPQHF
v_call: TRBV28; clone_size: -; j_call: TRBJ1-2; cdr3_aa: CASSFEEGQGLSGYTF
v_call: TRBV30; clone_size: few; j_call: TRBJ1-2; cdr3_aa: CAWSVTGGRGYTF
v_call: TRBV10-1; clone_size: -; j_call: TRBJ2-3; cdr3_aa: CASSGTSVTDTQYF
v_call: TRBV7-2; clone_size: once; j_call: TRBJ1-5; cdr3_aa: CASSAGRSSQPQHF
v_call: TRBV7-2; clone_size: -; j_call: TRBJ2-1; cdr3_aa: CASSSDWASYNEQFF
v_call: TRBV2; clone_size: -; j_call: TRBJ2-1; cdr3_aa: CASSGGAALSYNEQFF
v_call: TRBV30; clone_size: few; j_call: TRBJ1-1; cdr3_aa: CASFRQGAAEAFF
v_call: TRBV7-7; clone_size: -; j_call: TRBJ2-3; cdr3_aa: CASSSLQGDTQYF
v_call: TRBV5-1; clone_size: -; j_call: TRBJ1-2; cdr3_aa: CASSPGQGAGGYTF
v_call: TRBV18; clone_size: once; j_call: TRBJ2-2; cdr3_aa: CASRVPGELFF
v_call: TRBV28; clone_size: -; j_call: TRBJ2-3; cdr3_aa: CASSPTQRGYRQYF
v_call: TRBV28; clone_size: -; j_call: TRBJ1-1; cdr3_aa: CASTEAFF
v_call: TRBV4-3; clone_size: -; j_call: TRBJ2-2; cdr3_aa: CASSPRQGGNTGELFF
v_call: TRBV6-5; clone_size: -; j_call: TRBJ2-7; cdr3_aa: CASSWTGTREQYF
v_call: TRBV27; clone_size: -; j_call: TRBJ1-3; cdr3_aa: CASGTDAGNTIYF
v_call: TRBV5-6; clone_size: -; j_call: TRBJ2-3; cdr3_aa: CASRKLAGGPGTDTQYF
v_call: TRBV7-2; clone_size: once; j_call: TRBJ2-7; cdr3_aa: CASSLVAGRDYEQYF
v_call: TRBV18; clone_size: -; j_call: TRBJ2-1; cdr3_aa: CASSPAGLAAHEQFF
v_call: TRBV7-6; clone_size: -; j_call: TRBJ1-1; cdr3_aa: CASSLGAGTEAFF
v_call: TRBV5-6; clone_size: -; j_call: TRBJ2-7; cdr3_aa: CASSSAGIYEQYF
v_call: TRBV6-1; clone_size: -; j_call: TRBJ2-3; cdr3_aa: CASSEVGKSDTQYF
v_call: TRBV6-4; clone_size: few; j_call: TRBJ2-7; cdr3_aa: CAPGTSGSRPHEQYF
v_call: TRBV4-3; clone_size: -; j_call: TRBJ2-1; cdr3_aa: CASSQGTPRDRVLWNEQFF
v_call: TRBV6-1; clone_size: -; j_call: TRBJ1-1; cdr3_aa: CASSPWTGGWTFF
v_call: TRBV13; clone_size: -; j_call: TRBJ2-7; cdr3_aa: CASSLVLQEQYF
v_call: TRBV6-1; clone_size: -; j_call: TRBJ2-7; cdr3_aa: CASSEGDRGSYEQYF
v_call: TRBV5-1; clone_size: -; j_call: TRBJ1-1; cdr3_aa: CASSLAFREAEAFF
v_call: TRBV5-1; clone_size: few; j_call: TRBJ2-3; cdr3_aa: CASSLQGSLGTDTQYF
v_call: TRBV28; clone_size: once; j_call: TRBJ2-5; cdr3_aa: CASRPDRGYQETQYF
v_call: TRBV29-1; clone_size: -; j_call: TRBJ2-7; cdr3_aa: CSVATDYEQYF
v_call: TRBV11-2; clone_size: -; j_call: TRBJ2-3; cdr3_aa: CASSLVPLRESDTQYF
v_call: TRBV21-1; clone_size: -; j_call: TRBJ2-7; cdr3_aa: CASSKAAPGQGVSYEQYF
v_call: TRBV2; clone_size: -; j_call: TRBJ2-7; cdr3_aa: CASRGLAGHYEQYF
v_call: TRBV2; clone_size: -; j_call: TRBJ2-2; cdr3_aa: CASSEGHTGELFF